One and the same sample provided the 29 T cell receptor beta chains below, sequenced in a study of cytomegalovirus exposure and HLA in healthy donors. PCR used 60 Vbeta primers and 13 Jbeta primers. Sequenced by immunoSEQ multiplex PCR; TCRdb stores in-frame clones only, minus some. This repertoire shows around 62,000 clones, around three quarters found once; its top ten account for 7.8%. The sample comprised PBMCs. The receptors were gathered from a man in his 60s in good health and CMV-seropositive.

The CDR3 bases are TGTGCCAGTAGTATAACACAGGGGGTTAATTCACCCCTCCACTTT. Translation gives CASSITQGVNSPLHF. The chain carries TRBV19 and TRBJ1-6; 8 positions match TRBD1. The V gene end was trimmed by 2 bases and the J gene end by 6 bases; junction bases not matched to a gene: 3. Germline V gene lookup returns CDR1 LNHDA and CDR2 SQIVND (reference sequence). The CDR3 totals 15 residues.

The CDR3 reads CASGTASGNTIYF. The CDR3 DNA sequence: TGTGCCAGTGGGACAGCCTCTGGAAACACCATATATTTT. This chain joins TRBV5-4 and TRBJ1-3; 7 positions match TRBD1. V trimming: 8 bases; J trimming: 0 bases; junction bases outside the gene matches: 2. The CDR3 is 13 residues long. Germline V lookup: CDR1 SGHNT, CDR2 YYREEE (reference sequence).

The chain uses TRBV6-5 and TRBJ2-7, with a weak D call TRBD2 (5 bases). Trimming took off 4 bases at V and 3 bases at J, with 7 bases between the two ends. The CDR3 totals 12 residues. Germline V gene lookup returns CDR1 MNHEY and CDR2 SVGAGI. CDR3 in amino acids: CASSSRDYEQYF. CDR3 in DNA: TGTGCCAGCAGTTCCCGGGACTACGAGCAGTACTTC.

This clone has a handful of counts. The gene calls are TRBV15 and TRBJ1-6; 9 bases align to TRBD1. The junction had 9 bases not matched to a gene; V was cut back by 3 bases and J by 0 bases. The CDR3 is 19 residues long. Looked up from germline, CDR1 is LNHNV and CDR2 is YYDKDF (reference sequence). The CDR3 here is CATSRAPGQGSSYNSPLHF. The CDR3 coding sequence is TGTGCCACCAGCAGGGCTCCGGGACAGGGTAGCTCCTATAATTCACCCCTCCACTTT.

The genes are TRBV11-3 and TRBJ2-7, with 10 bases aligning to TRBD2. Trimming cost V 4 bases and J 2 bases; bases outside gene matches: 5. There are 15 residues in the CDR3. Germline CDR1 is SGHNT and CDR2 is YENEEA. The CDR3 nucleotides read TGTGCCAGCAGCTGGACTAGCGGCCATACCTACGAGCAGTACTTC. Translation gives CASSWTSGHTYEQYF.

This CDR3 is CASSQTGTGNTIYF. The CDR3 coding sequence is TGTGCCAGCAGCCAGACAGGGACTGGAAACACCATATATTTT. The chain uses TRBV6-5 and TRBJ1-3, with 7 nucleotides matching TRBD1. This CDR3 is built from 14 residues. CDR1 is MNHEY, CDR2 SVGAGI, per germline. The V gene end was trimmed by 6 bases and the J gene end by 2 bases; junction bases not matched to a gene: 4.

The gene calls are TRBV11-2 and TRBJ2-7, with TRBD1 identical over 9 bases. CDR1 and CDR2 (germline): SGHAT, FQNNGV. The CDR3 covers 15 residues. The V segment lost 1 base and the J segment 1 base; nucleotides outside the gene matches: 2. DNA for the CDR3: TGTGCCAGCAGCTTAGGGGGGACAGGGTCCTACGAGCAGTACTTC. Protein sequence: CASSLGGTGSYEQYF.

This clone was detected only once. CDR3 region: CASSPDRGNYNEQFF. The CDR3 nucleotides are TGTGCCAGCAGCCCGGACAGGGGAAACTACAATGAGCAGTTCTTC. The gene calls are TRBV7-8 and TRBJ2-1; 9 bases align to TRBD1. After removal of 5 bases from V and 3 bases from J, the junction contained 5 bases not matched to a gene. This CDR3 region has 15 residues. Germline V lookup: CDR1 SGHVS, CDR2 FQNEAQ.

The chain uses TRBV27 and TRBJ1-5, with TRBD1 as a possible D gene (6 bases). V dropped 5 bases and J dropped 7 bases, with 15 bases sitting between them. Looked up from germline, CDR1 is MNHEY and CDR2 is SMNVEV (reference sequence). The CDR3 covers 14 residues. CDR3 sequence: CASSLKGDLQPQHF. CDR3 bases: TGTGCCAGCAGTCTAAAGGGGGATCTCCAGCCCCAGCATTTT.

This rearrangement joins TRBV10-3 to TRBJ2-2, with 12 bases that match TRBD2. Germline values: CDR1 ENHRY, CDR2 SYGVKD. The trim removed 4 bases at V and 7 bases at J, leaving 7 bases unmatched. The CDR3 totals 16 residues. CDR3 loop: CAISGSSGGAIGELFF. DNA of the CDR3: TGTGCCATCAGTGGGTCTAGCGGGGGGGCCATCGGGGAGCTGTTTTTT.

V gene TRBV10-3 combines with J gene TRBJ2-7; TRBD2 agrees at 8 bases. The junction had 9 bases not matched to a gene; V was cut back by 7 bases and J by 4 bases. In germline, CDR1 is ENHRY, CDR2 SYGVKD. The CDR3 has 14 residues. As DNA, the CDR3 is TGTGCCATCAAAGGTCGGGAGGGCCCGTACGAGCAGTACTTC. It yields the protein CAIKGREGPYEQYF.

The chain carries TRBV5-4 and TRBJ1-3; D perhaps matches TRBD1 (5 bases). The V end lost 1 base, the J end lost 2 bases, and 10 bases lay between the germline ends. Germline assignment: CDR1 SGHNT and CDR2 YYREEE (reference sequence). CDR3 length: 15 residues. Written as DNA, the CDR3 is TGTGCCAGCAGCTTGATAGGGGAGGCTGGAAACACCATATATTTT. Protein: CASSLIGEAGNTIYF.

The V and J genes are TRBV5-1 and TRBJ2-3; D ambiguous. Trimming stripped 0 bases from V and 6 bases from J, with 8 bases between. The CDR3 sequence is 13 residues long. CDR1 SGHRS and CDR2 YFSETQ come from the germline V gene. CDR3 protein: CASSLDQRDTQYF. In DNA form, the CDR3 reads TGCGCCAGCAGCTTGGACCAACGGGATACGCAGTATTTT.

This clone occurred once. V usage is TRBV10-3 and J usage is TRBJ2-3; possible D gene TRBD2, 6 bases. The CDR3 is 14 residues long. The ends were cut back, 10 bases at V and 4 bases at J, with 18 bases in the middle. The germline V gene encodes CDR1 ENHRY and CDR2 SYGVKD. The CDR3 sequence: CASRSGPVSDTQYF. In DNA form, the CDR3 reads TGTGCCAGCCGAAGCGGGCCTGTGTCAGATACGCAGTATTTT.

This chain uses TRBV28 with TRBJ2-7; 8 bases align to TRBD2. V was pared by 2 bases and J by 9 bases, with 6 bases of the junction left unmatched. This CDR3 spans 13 amino acids. Germline-derived CDR1 and CDR2 are MDHEN and SYDVKM. CDR3 in amino acids: CASSLAGGAVQYF. The CDR3 nucleotides read TGTGCCAGCAGTTTAGCCGGGGGGGCAGTGCAGTACTTC.

The gene calls are TRBV6-1 and TRBJ1-5; D is uncertain. Trimming took 3 bases from V and 4 from J, leaving 7 bases between them. The CDR3 sequence is 13 residues long. Germline values: CDR1 MNHNS, CDR2 SASEGT. DNA of the CDR3: TGTGCCAGCAGTGAGGCGAGGAATCAGCCCCAGCATTTT. Translated: CASSEARNQPQHF.

This rearrangement joins TRBV5-5 to TRBJ2-5, with TRBD2 as a possible D gene (5 bases). This CDR3 spans 14 amino acids. Per germline, CDR1 SGHKS and CDR2 YYEKEE (reference sequence). Trimming removed 6 bases at V and 1 base at J, with 13 bases between. CDR3 bases: TGTGCCAGCACTGAGTCTCGGGGCCAAGAGACCCAGTACTTC. Translating gives CASTESRGQETQYF.

V usage is TRBV6-1 and J usage is TRBJ2-7; possibly TRBD1 for D (5 bases). CDR3 length: 12 amino acids. Germline CDR1 is MNHNS and CDR2 is SASEGT. V was cut by 2 bases and J by 5 bases, with 7 bases left in between. In DNA, the CDR3 is TGTGCCAGCAGTGAATTAGGGGACGAGCAGTACTTC. Its protein product is CASSELGDEQYF.

The V call is TRBV10-2, the J call TRBJ1-2; 8 nucleotides agree with TRBD1. The CDR3 extends over 13 amino acids. V was clipped by 4 bases and J by 7 bases; unmatched bases: 5. Germline assignment: CDR1 WSHSY and CDR2 SAAADI. As DNA, the CDR3 is TGCGCCAGCAGTGCGGACAGGGCTTTTGGCTACACCTTC. This sequence encodes CASSADRAFGYTF.

The V gene is TRBV5-4, the J gene TRBJ2-1; D gene ambiguous. Germline-derived CDR1 and CDR2 are SGHNT and YYREEE (reference sequence). This CDR3 is 14 amino acids long. V was shortened by 0 bases and J by 2 bases, with 6 bases between the two germline ends. The CDR3 nucleotides read TGTGCCAGCAGCTTGGAGCTAGCCTACAATGAGCAGTTCTTC. Translation: CASSLELAYNEQFF.

V and J are TRBV11-3 and TRBJ2-7, with a tentative D call TRBD1 (6 bases). Germline loops: CDR1 SGHNT, CDR2 YENEEA. This CDR3 contains 14 residues. Trimming took off 1 base at V and 2 bases at J, with 9 bases between the two ends. The DNA for the CDR3 is TGTGCCAGCAGCTTAGTGCAGGGGACCTACGAGCAGTACTTC. The encoded protein is CASSLVQGTYEQYF.

The chain employs TRBV6-5 and TRBJ1-2; 8 bases are a match to TRBD1. The germline V gene has CDR1 MNHEY and CDR2 SVGAGI. After removal of 0 bases from V and 4 bases from J, the junction contained 7 bases not matched to a gene. There are 16 residues in the CDR3. DNA for the CDR3: TGTGCCAGCAGTTACTCCGGGACAGGTGAAACCTATGGCTACACCTTC. Its protein product is CASSYSGTGETYGYTF.

V gene TRBV2 combines with J gene TRBJ1-2, with a weak D call TRBD1 (6 bases). The CDR3 length is 14 residues. Per germline, CDR1 SNHLY and CDR2 FYNNEI. Trimming took off 6 bases at V and 5 bases at J, with 16 bases between the two ends. CDR3 bases: TGTGCCAGCAGACCACAGGGATTAGGGTATGGCTACACCTTC. It specifies CASRPQGLGYGYTF.

The J gene is TRBJ1-2, the V gene TRBV15; perhaps TRBD1 as D (5 bases). This CDR3 is 16 amino acids long. Germline values: CDR1 LNHNV, CDR2 YYDKDF (reference sequence). The V gene lost 0 bases and the J gene lost 4 bases, with 15 bases spanning the gap. CDR3 sequence: CATSRDRTAGVYGYTF. The CDR3 bases are TGTGCCACCAGCAGAGATAGAACTGCGGGGGTCTATGGCTACACCTTC.

This clone has more than one count but fewer than ten. Additional DNA sequences in this sample encode the identical CDR3. The chain combines TRBV14 with TRBJ1-6; D unclear. The CDR3 has 14 residues. Trimming took off 1 base at V and 8 bases at J, with 9 bases between the two ends. Germline lookup yields CDR1 SGHDN and CDR2 FVKESK. The CDR3 DNA sequence: TGTGCCAGCAGCCAAGGGAGGGAATATTCACCCCTCCACTTT. The encoded protein is CASSQGREYSPLHF. The full variable domain, completed using reference TRBV14 and TRBJ1-6, is EAGVTQFPSHSVIEKGQTVTLRCDPISGHDNLYWYRRVMGKEIKFLLHFVKESKQDESGMPNNRFLAERTGGTYSTLKVQPAELEDSGVYFCASSQGREYSPLHFGNGTRLTVT.

This clone was recorded once. V usage is TRBV11-2 and J usage is TRBJ2-5, with TRBD2 matching over 12 bases. This CDR3 has 15 amino acids. V was clipped by 3 bases and J by 4 bases; unmatched bases: 3. The germline CDR1 and CDR2 sequences are SGHAT and FQNNGV. The CDR3, as DNA: TGTGCCAGCAGCTTGACTAGCGGGAGTGGAGAGACCCAGTACTTC. It specifies CASSLTSGSGETQYF. The whole variable domain, filled in from reference TRBV11-2 and TRBJ2-5, reads EAGVAQSPRYKIIEKRQSVAFWCNPISGHATLYWYQQILGQGPKLLIQFQNNGVVDDSQLPKDRFSAERLKGVDSTLKIQPAKLEDSAVYLCASSLTSGSGETQYFGPGTRLLVL.

This CDR3 is CSVDLVSGSDEQFF. The CDR3 nucleotides read TGCAGCGTTGATTTGGTTAGTGGAAGCGATGAGCAGTTCTTC. The rearrangement uses TRBV29-1 and TRBJ2-1, with unresolved D. Trimming took 3 bases from V and 8 from J, leaving 17 bases between them. This CDR3 spans 14 amino acids. CDR1 SQVTM and CDR2 ANQGSEA come from the germline V gene.

V gene TRBV6-6 combines with J gene TRBJ2-7; 10 bases match TRBD1. The CDR3 totals 13 residues. Germline CDR1 is MNHNY and CDR2 is SVGAGI (reference sequence). The trim removed 7 bases at V and 9 bases at J, leaving 9 bases unmatched. The CDR3 region has the DNA TGTGCCAGCATTTGGGGACAGGGGACCCCGCAGTACTTC. Protein product: CASIWGQGTPQYF.

V is TRBV5-4 and J is TRBJ1-1; D is unclear. Trimming removed 4 bases at V and 4 bases at J, with 11 bases between. This CDR3 is 13 amino acids long. Per germline, CDR1 SGHNT and CDR2 YYREEE (reference sequence). Written as DNA, the CDR3 is TGTGCCAGCAGCACGGACGAGGGCACTGAAGCTTTCTTT. Amino acids: CASSTDEGTEAFF.